This TCR beta chain was profiled in a study of identical twins. Using its own MiXCR run on the 5' RACE reads, TCRdb lists one record per CDR3 protein. Among 1.5 million or so distinct CDR3 sequences listed, less than 40% were seen once. Trimming took off 3 bases at V and 10 bases at J, with 8 bases between the two ends. CDR3 size: 11 residues. Many counts were recorded for this clonotype. Its antigen is still unknown. Study findings and constraints: Modelling approaches yielded underestimates of out-of-frame TCR alpha sharing between monozygotic twins. Out-of-frame alpha sequences shared by twins were enriched for low generation probability.

J is TRBJ2-3 and V is TRBV12-3 or TRBV12-4; D remains ambiguous. Specimen: cord blood. The clonotype comes from a newborn girl in good health. The CDR3 DNA reads TGTGCCAGCAGTTTGCGGCTTTCGCAGTATTTT. This translates into CASSLRLSQYF.